This T cell receptor beta chain stems from a study of blood T cell repertoires in COVID-19. Study summary: Collection of acute and convalescent COVID-19 samples took place in the United States, Italy and Spain. PBMCs, B-cell-depleted T cells, or T cells were the source of the cDNA or gDNA that made up the material.

Profiled with immunoSEQ multiplex PCR; TCRdb holds only in-frame clones, not every one. Of approximately 280,000 clones listed, around 90% are singletons. The CDR3 totals 17 residues. Per germline, CDR1 SGHAT and CDR2 FQNNGV. The junction had 6 bases not matched to a gene; V was cut back by 3 bases and J by 5 bases. The sample consisted of peripheral blood. The TCR comes from a man aged 18 to 30 with active or convalescent COVID-19. The chain recombines TRBV11-2 with TRBJ2-3; 15 nucleotides align to TRBD2. The CDR3 sequence is CASSFRTSGGAKDTQYF. Here the CDR3 DNA reads TGTGCCAGCAGCTTCCGGACTAGCGGGGGGGCCAAAGATACGCAGTATTTT.